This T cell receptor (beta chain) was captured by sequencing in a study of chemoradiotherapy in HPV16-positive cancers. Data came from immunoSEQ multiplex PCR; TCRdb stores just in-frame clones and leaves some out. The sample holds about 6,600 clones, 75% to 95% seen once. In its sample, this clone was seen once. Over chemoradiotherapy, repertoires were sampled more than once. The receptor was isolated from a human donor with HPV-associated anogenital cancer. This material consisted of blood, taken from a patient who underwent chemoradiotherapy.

This CDR3 reads CASSVGGGLTEAFF. The CDR3 region has the DNA TGTGCCAGCAGCGTAGGGGGGGGGCTGACTGAAGCTTTCTTT. This chain connects TRBV9 to TRBJ1-1, with D possibly being TRBD1 (6 bases). The length of the CDR3 is 14 residues. Germline V CDR1 and CDR2: SGDLS, YYNGEE. Trimming stripped 0 bases from V and 5 bases from J, with 11 bases between.